This TCR beta chain was sequenced in a study of blood T cell repertoires in COVID-19. For the study at large: Whether acute or convalescent, the COVID-19 samples came from the United States, Italy and Spain. Nucleic acid was either cDNA or gDNA, and it came from T cells, B-cell-depleted T cells, or PBMCs.

Authors' processing steps: Nucleated cell number was recorded as an estimate derived from reference gene primer amplification. Profiled with immunoSEQ multiplex PCR; TCRdb holds only in-frame clones, not every one. The V and J calls and the clone size are those of that table, but D and trimming were determined from the DNA. The table lists around 95,000 clones, over 75% of them singletons. The junction had 7 bases not matched to a gene; V was cut back by 5 bases and J by 8 bases. This CDR3 spans 15 amino acids. Per germline, CDR1 WNHNN and CDR2 SYGVQD (reference sequence). Source material: peripheral blood. The clonotype comes from a human donor in a cohort sampled during active COVID-19. V usage is TRBV10-1 and J usage is TRBJ2-1; 12 bases fit TRBD1. The CDR3 region has the DNA TGCGCCAGCAGTCGGGACAGGGGGCTTGAGGATGAGCAGTTCTTC. Protein product: CASSRDRGLEDEQFF.